This T cell receptor (beta chain) appears in the sequencing data of a study of T cells in Graves' hyperthyroidism and ophthalmopathy. The CDR3 has 13 residues. Trimming at V came to 5 bases and at J to 12 bases, leaving 10 bases not matched to a gene. CDR1 is MNHNS, CDR2 SASEGT, per germline. This clonotype was found many times. Its antigen is unknown. Notes on the study in general: Blood samples included most of the expanded thyroid clonotypes exceeding 0.001. A 13 V-J signature model discriminated ophthalmopathy versus stable hyperthyroidism.

There were TCR beta CDR3 regions amplified from RNA transcripts. HTBI primers were the set used in a first-round RT-PCR of the TCR CDR3. TCRdb reprocessed the multiplex PCR reads with MiXCR, giving one entry per CDR3 protein. The sample has nearly 250,000 distinct CDR3 sequences, over 20% seen once; the top ten hold about a third. Over 8 ml fresh peripheral blood yielded the PBMCs. The sequence came from a middle-aged woman with Graves' ophthalmopathy. Source material: blood. The genes are TRBV6-1 and TRBJ1-2; 9 nucleotides line up with TRBD1. The CDR3: CASSKNPQGANTF. Written as DNA, the CDR3 is TGTGCCAGCAGTAAGAACCCACAGGGGGCTAACACCTTC.